Described below is a single TCR beta chain sequence and its context. Its specificity is not known. The CDR3 covers 12 residues. Germline V gives CDR1 KGHDR, CDR2 SFDVKD. The germline V and J ends were trimmed by 4 bases and 7 bases, with 7 bases remaining between them. These data originate in a study of T cell responses to AZD1222 COVID-19 vaccine. Assay: immunoSEQ multiplex PCR; the TCRdb copy retains only in-frame clones and omits some. Among 120,000 or so clones listed, 70% to 90% were seen once. Study-wide results and limits: Targeting of unmutated variant regions was reportedly seen in nearly half of spike-specific TCRs. The donor group comprised mostly white British people and more females; the analysis possibly underestimated clonal diversity.

V gene TRBV24-1 combines with J gene TRBJ1-5; D is unresolved. The TCR sequence derives from an adult in good health. This specimen consisted of peripheral blood, obtained on day 0 of AZD1222 vaccination. The CDR3 reads CATSEGIQPQHF. As DNA, the CDR3 is TGTGCCACCAGTGAAGGGATCCAGCCCCAGCATTTT.